The 20 T cell receptor beta chains below come from one sample, sequenced in a study of shared clonotypes between healthy human individuals. The assay was immunoSEQ multiplex PCR, and TCRdb's table has in-frame clones only and misses some. The sample has roughly 410,000 clones; about 96% are singletons. The sequencing input was memory CD8+ T cells sorted from blood. The sample's subset: CD45RO+ cells pooled with CCR7-negative TemRA cells. The receptors were gathered from a man younger than 40 in good health.

CDR3 loop: CACSEQETQYF. In nucleotides, the CDR3 is TGTGCCTGCAGCGAGCAAGAGACCCAGTACTTC. The chain combines TRBV30 with TRBJ2-5; no clear D gene. Trimming took off 6 bases at V and 2 bases at J, with 7 bases between the two ends. Germline V gives CDR1 GTSNPN, CDR2 SVGIG (reference sequence). This CDR3 spans 11 amino acids.

This chain uses TRBV16 with TRBJ2-7; the D call may be TRBD1 or TRBD2 (6 bases each). CDR1 is KGHSY and CDR2 is FQNENV in the germline V gene. Trimming cost V 0 bases and J 3 bases, with 12 bases left between them. CDR3 length: 15 residues. CDR3 region: CASSQSNGGNYEQYF. The CDR3 DNA follows: TGTGCCAGCAGCCAATCGAACGGGGGCAACTACGAGCAGTACTTC.

This chain uses TRBV5-8 with TRBJ1-1; no clear D. CDR3 size: 15 residues. Germline lookup yields CDR1 SGHTS and CDR2 YDEGEE. V was shortened by 0 bases and J by 1 base, with 10 bases between the two germline ends. The CDR3 loop reads CASSLAAYRNTEAFF. For the CDR3, the DNA is TGTGCCAGCAGCTTGGCCGCCTATAGGAACACTGAAGCTTTCTTT. Full variable domain (rest looked up from reference TRBV5-8 and TRBJ1-1): EAGVTQSPTHLIKTRGQQATLRCSPISGHTSVYWYQQALGLGLQFLLWYDEGEERNRGNFPPRFSGRQFPNYSSELNVNALELEDSALYLCASSLAAYRNTEAFFGQGTRLTVV.

The rearrangement links TRBV7-3 to TRBJ2-5; 10 bases are a match to TRBD2. Germline loops: CDR1 SGHTA, CDR2 FQGTGA. This CDR3 region has 15 residues. After removal of 5 bases from V and 5 bases from J, the junction contained 8 bases not matched to a gene. As DNA, the CDR3 is TGTGCCAGCAGCCTCTTAGCGGGAGGACGGGAGACCCAGTACTTC. Translated, it gives CASSLLAGGRETQYF.

The rearrangement uses TRBV15 and TRBJ2-1; tentatively, D is TRBD2 (6 bases). V was clipped by 9 bases and J by 12 bases, with 24 bases between them. The CDR3 is made up of 14 amino acids. Germline CDR1 reads LNHNV; CDR2 reads YYDKDF (reference sequence). CDR3 loop: CATAFAGLSGRQFF. CDR3 nucleotides: TGTGCCACGGCCTTCGCGGGACTCTCAGGAAGGCAGTTCTTC.

The chain is built from TRBV7-3 and TRBJ2-2, with D possibly matching TRBD2 (5 bases). V lost 3 bases to trimming and J lost 3 bases, with 11 bases between them. CDR3 length: 15 residues. Germline V gene data show CDR1 as SGHTA and CDR2 as FQGTGA. The DNA for the CDR3 is TGTGCCAGCAGCTTCGGGGTTCGGGACACCGGGGAGCTGTTTTTT. Encoded protein: CASSFGVRDTGELFF. Looking up the rest from reference TRBV7-3 and TRBJ2-2 gives the full variable domain: GAGVSQTPSNKVTEKGKYVELRCDPISGHTALYWYRQSLGQGPEFLIYFQGTGAADDSGLPNDRFFAVRPEGSVSTLKIQRTERGDSAVYLCASSFGVRDTGELFFGEGSRLTVL.

This clone was seen only once. This sequence joins TRBV28 and TRBJ2-3, with D tentatively TRBD2 (5 bases). Deletions cut 6 bases from V and 0 bases from J, with 16 bases between. Germline loops: CDR1 MDHEN, CDR2 SYDVKM. The CDR3 runs to 16 residues. The CDR3, as DNA: TGTGCCAGCAGCACCGACCGGGGAGCCAGCACAGATACGCAGTATTTT. As protein: CASSTDRGASTDTQYF.

J is TRBJ1-1 and V is TRBV7-9, with TRBD1 matching 7 bases. Germline V gives CDR1 SEHNR, CDR2 FQNEAQ (reference sequence). With 4 bases clipped from V and 0 bases from J, the junction kept 2 bases outside the gene matches. The CDR3 totals 14 residues. In DNA, the CDR3 is TGTGCCAGCAGCTCTACAGGGGTGAACACTGAAGCTTTCTTT. It specifies CASSSTGVNTEAFF.

This clone is a singleton in its sample. The sample holds other DNA sequences that translate to the same CDR3. J is TRBJ1-5 and V is TRBV6-1; D call uncertain. CDR3 length: 12 amino acids. Germline V gene data show CDR1 as MNHNS and CDR2 as SASEGT. The V gene lost 6 bases and the J gene lost 4 bases, with 7 bases spanning the gap. CDR3 loop: CASRDGNQPQHF. The CDR3, as DNA: TGTGCCAGCAGGGACGGTAATCAGCCCCAGCATTTT.

This rearrangement joins TRBV2 to TRBJ1-6; D is possibly TRBD1 (6 bases). The germline V gene has CDR1 SNHLY and CDR2 FYNNEI. The germline V and J ends were trimmed by 1 base and 10 bases, with 14 bases remaining between them. The CDR3 extends over 15 amino acids. CDR3 nucleotides: TGTGCCAGCAGTGAAGGGGGGCGGGTTCGCTCACCCCTCCACTTT. Its protein is CASSEGGRVRSPLHF.

CDR3 loop: CASSFMYEQYF. For the CDR3, the DNA is TGTGCCAGCAGCTTCATGTACGAGCAGTACTTC. The genes are TRBV11-1 and TRBJ2-7; D ambiguous. The CDR3 has 11 residues. V shed 3 bases and J shed 4 bases, with 4 bases lying between them. Germline assignment: CDR1 SGHAT and CDR2 FQDESV (reference sequence).

This chain connects TRBV12-2 to TRBJ2-7; TRBD1, the table's D call, lacks a check against the DNA. TRBV12-2 is termed a pseudogene. The CDR3 has 16 amino acids. The CDR3 is CASRLLIRDRGYEQYF. For the CDR3, the DNA is TGTGCAAGTCGCTTATTAATAAGGGACAGGGGCTACGAGCAGTACTTC.

The chain recombines TRBV9 with TRBJ1-2, with D uncertain. CDR3 length: 12 amino acids. The germline V and J ends were trimmed by 0 bases and 6 bases, with 6 bases remaining between them. Germline-derived CDR1 and CDR2 are SGDLS and YYNGEE. CDR3 coding DNA: TGTGCCAGCAGCGTAGATGGGGATGGCTACACCTTC. Amino acids: CASSVDGDGYTF.

The chain combines TRBV7-2 with TRBJ2-7; D ambiguous. Looked up from germline, CDR1 is SGHTA and CDR2 is FQGNSA. The CDR3 is 14 amino acids. The ends were cut back, 1 base at V and 0 bases at J, with 7 bases in the middle. CDR3 sequence (DNA): TGTGCCAGCAGCTTAGTGTCGGTCTCCTACGAGCAGTACTTC. It encodes CASSLVSVSYEQYF. Full variable domain (rest looked up from reference TRBV7-2 and TRBJ2-7): GAGVSQSPSNKVTEKGKDVELRCDPISGHTALYWYRQSLGQGLEFLIYFQGNSAPDKSGLPSDRFSAERTGGSVSTLTIQRTQQEDSAVYLCASSLVSVSYEQYFGPGTRLTVT.

This clone was seen only once. This chain joins TRBV5-1 and TRBJ2-7; 8 bases match TRBD1. The CDR3 length is 14 residues. CDR1 is SGHRS, CDR2 YFSETQ, per germline. The trim removed 4 bases at V and 2 bases at J, leaving 5 bases unmatched. The CDR3 is CASSKTDRAYEQYF. CDR3 DNA sequence: TGCGCCAGCAGCAAAACGGACAGGGCCTACGAGCAGTACTTC.

Concerning this clone itself: The junction and the germline gene differ at one end; a read error may be behind it. The rearrangement joins TRBV7-7 to TRBJ2-1, with 8 nucleotides matching TRBD1. The CDR3 is made up of 16 amino acids. Germline-derived CDR1 and CDR2 are SSHAT and FNYEAQ (reference sequence). CDR3 in amino acids: CASSLSTGENFGEQFF. The CDR3 nucleotides read TGTGCTAGCAGCTTATCGACAGGGGAAAATTTTGGTGAGCAGTTCTTC.

The CDR3 region is CASSHSGLATGNTIYF. CDR3 DNA: TGCGCCAGCAGCCACTCCGGACTTGCCACTGGAAACACCATATATTTT. This chain links TRBV5-1 with TRBJ1-3; D remains unclear. Per the germline V gene, CDR1 is SGHRS and CDR2 is YFSETQ. Trimming cost V 4 bases and J 2 bases, with 16 bases left between them. CDR3 length equals 16 residues.

This chain connects TRBV6-5 to TRBJ2-1, with TRBD2 matching 9 bases. Germline lookup yields CDR1 MNHEY and CDR2 SVGAGI. The V and J ends lost 0 bases and 7 bases, in that order; junction bases with no gene match: 1. The CDR3 extends over 14 amino acids. CDR3 loop: CASSYSSGRNEQFF. CDR3 nucleotides: TGTGCCAGCAGTTACTCTAGCGGGAGAAATGAGCAGTTCTTC.

The J gene is TRBJ1-5, the V gene TRBV7-8; unclear D gene. This CDR3 is built from 16 residues. The germline V and J ends were trimmed by 5 bases and 1 base, with 15 bases remaining between them. The germline V gene encodes CDR1 SGHVS and CDR2 FQNEAQ. CDR3: CASSAHRWESNQPQHF. CDR3 DNA sequence: TGTGCCAGCAGCGCCCATCGGTGGGAGAGCAATCAGCCCCAGCATTTT.

This sequence joins TRBV6-5 and TRBJ1-5, with D possibly being TRBD1 (5 bases). This CDR3 is built from 16 residues. The germline CDR1 and CDR2 sequences are MNHEY and SVGAGI. V lost 4 bases and J lost 9, with 22 bases in between. The DNA of the CDR3 is TGTGCCAGCAGTTTCCGCCCGGGGACTGAGGGTTTGCCCCAGCATTTT. Residues: CASSFRPGTEGLPQHF.